This T cell receptor beta chain appears in the sequencing data of a study of blood T cells in healthy people across ages (dated by TCRdb to between 2015 and 2016). General notes on the study: In model experiments, template switching captured roughly one uniquely barcoded TCR beta cDNA molecule for every two T cells. Using deep sequencing normalized with unique cDNA molecular identifiers, the study measured how TCR beta repertoire diversity changes with age. The donors were split into four age groups: young (average about 16 years), middle-aged (39), aged (about 56) and long-lived (over 75). To avoid experimental bias, donors of different ages were randomly spread across the sequencing lanes. Two additional independent replicas of 1 million unique cDNA reads from the same blood draw were analyzed for two donors (one aged 18 to 29 and one aged 80 or older). What the authors observed across the whole study: Bulk unsorted PBMC profiling prevented conclusive comparison of naive and antigen-experienced compartments. Estimates of total diversity based on one million sequenced T cells were considered lower bounds and underestimates. Because donor CMV infection status was unknown, age-related changes in expanded clonotypes were potentially confounded. As age increased, observed TCR beta diversity per million T cells dropped in a roughly linear way, and a significant reduction was already evident by age 40. Compared with the aged group, the long-lived group had more naive CD4+ T cells, fewer expanded clones and increased TCR diversity, a pattern suggesting age selection. The percentage of naive T cells measured by flow cytometry correlated strongly with observed TCR beta diversity.

Donors were a few dozen systemically healthy Caucasian individuals from Russia aged roughly 6 to 90 years. Roughly 10 milliliters of peripheral blood were drawn from each donor into EDTA-treated Vacutainer tubes. Ficoll-Paque density-gradient centrifugation was used to isolate PBMCs, with at least 6.5 million per sample. Total RNA, at least 5 micrograms per sample, was extracted from PBMCs with Trizol reagent. The percentages of naive CD45RAhigh/CD27high T cells were determined by flow cytometry on a PBMC aliquot from every donor. The cysteine opens and the phenylalanine closes a CDR3 of 12 amino acids. Of the read, only the CDR3 DNA is kept; its 36 bases are in frame from base 1. CDR1 and CDR2 were assigned from the germline V gene as SQVTM and ANQGSEA. V trim: 7 bases; J trim: 6 bases; unmatched bases: 7. To prepare the library, 5' RACE was applied. Sequencing was carried out with an Illumina HiSeq 2500. A second about 7 to 12 cycle PCR used a sample-barcoded 5' primer and a J-beta primer mix. A template-switch 5' adaptor carrying 12 random nucleotides introduced a unique molecular identifier onto each TCR beta cDNA molecule. Each sample yielded at least 2.5 million CDR3-containing paired-end reads. The Mint cDNA synthesis kit, primed by a TRBC-specific oligonucleotide, was used to synthesize first-strand cDNA from all RNA. Following uracil-DNA glycosylase treatment, a first 18-cycle PCR with universal primers M1SS and BC2_uni_R was performed on all cDNA. Under the source paper's analysis protocol: For normalization, 1 million high-quality reads were randomly selected from each sample, with every read carrying a distinct molecular identifier. Reads with shared molecular identifiers were discarded instead of being binned into consensus sequences. CDR3 identification, clonotype clustering and error correction used MiTCR with a Q25 quality threshold and the strictest error-elimination algorithm. Lower-bound total TCR beta diversity was estimated with a nonparametric unseen species model using Euler transformation. TCRdb reworked the public reads: Q25 trimming with fastp, MiXCR clone assembly, productive beta chains retained. Each entry merges the rows of one CDR3 protein and shows their most common DNA and genes. The V and J calls were determined by TCRdb, not by the authors. Here the sample has around 780,000 distinct CDR3 sequences; 45% to 70% occur a single time. Clones ranked in the top ten supply roughly 26% of the sample.

This clonotype has a handful of counts. There is no known antigen for this receptor. No base quality values were provided; no much bigger clone lies one nucleotide off. The source material was blood. The clonotype comes from a man aged 40-55 years in good health. The V and J genes are TRBV29-1 and TRBJ2-3; 7 of the junction bases match TRBD1. Here the CDR3 is given as CSGSDRDDTQYF. Read as DNA, the sequence is TGCAGCGGAAGTGACAGGGACGATACGCAGTATTTT.